This T cell receptor (beta chain) appears in the sequencing data of a study of T cells in Graves' hyperthyroidism and ophthalmopathy. Whole-study findings and limits: Among thyroid clonotypes expanded above 0.001, most also appeared in blood. Median prediction lead before ophthalmopathy onset was about 6.3 months with the model.

The V and J ends lost 4 bases and 10 bases respectively, with 13 bases between them. CDR1 is SGHTA and CDR2 is FQGNSA in the germline V gene. This CDR3 is built from 12 residues. RNA transcripts gave rise to amplified TCR beta CDR3 regions. First-round RT-PCR with HTBI primers amplified the TCR CDR3 region. TCRdb reprocessed the multiplex PCR reads via MiXCR and lists one record per CDR3 protein. Among 400,000 to 500,000 distinct CDR3 sequences listed, 12% to 15% were seen once. Patients aged 18 to 65 had newly diagnosed hyperthyroidism of under 2 months' duration. As regards this clonotype: The antigen is not known.

The source is a woman aged 18-29 years with Graves' hyperthyroidism. The genes are TRBV7-2 and TRBJ1-2, with D tentatively TRBD1 (5 bases). Source material: blood. In DNA form, the CDR3 reads TGTGCCAGCAGCTACCTGACAGCTGTCTACACCTTC. This translates into CASSYLTAVYTF.